This passage covers 25 T cell receptor beta chains from one sample sequenced in a study of T cells after yellow fever vaccination (dated 2019 in TCRdb). Read against the paper, the sample's treatment or condition label means: live attenuated yellow fever vaccine strain. Libraries were constructed by 5' RACE. Data came from an Illumina NovaSeq 6000. TCRdb redid the processing of the public reads, applying fastp at Q25 and MiXCR, and retained in-frame beta chains. Each entry merges the rows of one CDR3 protein and shows their most common DNA and genes. The sample profile shows about 160,000 distinct CDR3 sequences; about a tenth of them were found once. 35% to 40% of the sample is held by the ten biggest clonotypes. Sequenced material: CD8+ T cells sorted from PBMCs, taken 45 days after the yellow fever booster vaccination. The receptor source for this set is a man aged 18 to 35 who received the YFV17D yellow fever vaccine.

This clonotype has a count of ten or more. This chain uses TRBV15 with TRBJ1-5; D is ambiguous. In germline, CDR1 is LNHNV, CDR2 YYDKDF (reference sequence). This CDR3 has 14 amino acids. V lost 2 bases, J lost 4 bases, and 9 bases lay in between. CDR3 region: CATSRPPGNQPQHF. The CDR3 coding sequence is TGTGCCACCAGCAGACCCCCGGGGAATCAGCCCCAGCATTTT.

Only a few counts were recorded for this clonotype. The V call is TRBV6-6, the J call TRBJ1-2; 8 bases map to TRBD1. Germline V gives CDR1 MNHNY, CDR2 SVGAGI (reference sequence). Trimming at V came to 10 bases and at J to 4 bases, leaving 20 bases not matched to a gene. The CDR3 runs 17 residues. CDR3 sequence: CATTQETGAPTGYGYTF. The CDR3 DNA is TGTGCCACCACTCAAGAGACAGGGGCCCCCACGGGCTATGGCTACACCTTC.

This chain joins TRBV7-9 and TRBJ1-1, with a weak D call TRBD1 (5 bases). CDR1 and CDR2 from the germline V gene are SEHNR and FQNEAQ (reference sequence). V gave up 5 bases and J gave up 0 bases, with 16 bases separating them. The CDR3 has 16 residues. CDR3 sequence reads: CASSPTGGVLNTEAFF. The CDR3 region has the DNA TGTGCCAGCAGCCCAACGGGGGGGGTTCTGAACACTGAAGCTTTCTTT.

The chain links TRBV12-3 or TRBV12-4 to TRBJ2-3; D unclear. V was trimmed by 3 bases and J by 3 bases, leaving 7 bases between them. The CDR3 covers 13 residues. This CDR3 reads CASSFARTDTQYF. The DNA of the CDR3 is TGTGCCAGCAGTTTTGCCAGGACAGATACGCAGTATTTT.

Concerning this clonotype itself: The germline gene is not matched at one end of the junction; a read error may be the cause. V gene TRBV29-1 combines with J gene TRBJ2-1, with TRBD2 identical over 7 bases. Germline lookup yields CDR1 SQVTM and CDR2 ANQGSEA. CDR3 length: 13 amino acids. The CDR3: CIVDLAGGYEQFF. CDR3 coding DNA: TGCATCGTTGATTTAGCGGGCGGCTATGAGCAGTTCTTC.

This clonotype was seen only a few times. This chain joins TRBV4-2 and TRBJ1-1, with D unclear. Trimming shortened V by 3 bases and J by 0 bases, and 8 bases separated the two germline ends. The CDR3 is 14 amino acids. Germline CDR1 LGHNA, CDR2 YNFKEQ. The CDR3 loop is CASSQVEMNTEAFF. CDR3 nucleotide sequence: TGTGCCAGCAGCCAGGTGGAGATGAACACTGAAGCTTTCTTT.

As for this clonotype: The junction and the germline gene differ at one end; a read error may be behind it. CDR3 residues: CASSLGQGFLVYGYTF. In nucleotides, the CDR3 is TGTGCCAGCAGTTTGGGACAGGGCTTTTTGGTTTATGGCTACACCTTC. J is TRBJ1-2 and V is TRBV5-6; 9 bases line up with TRBD1. The CDR3 is 16 amino acids. Germline V gives CDR1 SGHDT, CDR2 YYEEEE.

This clonotype has ten or more counts. J is TRBJ2-3 and V is TRBV7-9, with D perhaps matching TRBD2 (6 bases). This CDR3 has 15 residues. Per the germline V gene, CDR1 is SEHNR and CDR2 is FQNEAQ (reference sequence). V was trimmed by 5 bases and J by 5 bases, leaving 17 bases between them. For the CDR3, the DNA is TGTGCCAGCAGCCCGCCCGGCGGGGTACGAGATACGCAGTATTTT. Its translation: CASSPPGGVRDTQYF.

The chain employs TRBV7-6 and TRBJ1-6; D may be TRBD1 (5 bases). Per germline, CDR1 SGHVS and CDR2 FNYEAQ. The CDR3 is made up of 20 amino acids. With 0 bases removed from V and 0 bases from J, the gap between germline ends came to 18 bases. The CDR3 coding sequence is TGTGCCAGCAGCTTAGCCCACCCGGGGGGTTCGGGCTCCTATAATTCACCCCTCCACTTT. Translating gives CASSLAHPGGSGSYNSPLHF. The complete variable domain, with remaining parts taken from reference TRBV7-6 and TRBJ1-6, reads GAGVSQSPRYKVTKRGQDVALRCDPISGHVSLYWYRQALGQGPEFLTYFNYEAQQDKSGLPNDRFSAERPEGSISTLTIQRTEQRDSAMYRCASSLAHPGGSGSYNSPLHFGNGTRLTVT.

The gene calls are TRBV6-5 and TRBJ2-5, with 8 bases lining up with TRBD2. The V segment lost 9 bases and the J segment 0 bases; nucleotides outside the gene matches: 6. Per the germline V gene, CDR1 is MNHEY and CDR2 is SVGAGI. The CDR3 spans 14 residues. This CDR3 is CASSASGYQETQYF. The CDR3 DNA reads TGTGCCAGTTCGGCTAGCGGGTACCAAGAGACCCAGTACTTC.

This clonotype showed up just a few times. V is TRBV11-2 and J is TRBJ2-1; TRBD2 matches 10 bases. V gave up 2 bases and J gave up 6 bases; unmatched junction bases: 4. The CDR3 sequence is 15 residues long. CDR1 SGHAT and CDR2 FQNNGV come from the germline V gene. CDR3 sequence (DNA): TGTGCCAGCAGCTTAAACCTAGCGGGGGCCAATGAGCAGTTCTTC. This sequence encodes CASSLNLAGANEQFF.

The V call is TRBV6-4, the J call TRBJ1-6; D not certain. Germline loops: CDR1 MRHNA, CDR2 SNTAGT. The CDR3 covers 14 residues. V lost 6 bases and J 6 bases, leaving 12 bases between the germline ends. Here the CDR3 DNA reads TGTGCCAGCAGCACGGACGCGATTAATTCACCCCTCCACTTT. Protein: CASSTDAINSPLHF.

The J gene is TRBJ2-3, the V gene TRBV27; D is ambiguous. Germline V lookup: CDR1 MNHEY, CDR2 SMNVEV (reference sequence). Trimming removed 0 bases from V and 4 bases from J, with 8 bases in between. CDR3 length equals 14 residues. The chain's CDR3 is CASSLSPAPDTQYF. As DNA, the CDR3 is TGTGCCAGCAGTTTATCGCCCGCCCCAGATACGCAGTATTTT.

The gene calls are TRBV4-1 and TRBJ2-3; TRBD2 matches 16 bases. Germline V lookup: CDR1 MGHRA, CDR2 YSYEKL. V was clipped by 1 base and J by 1 base; unmatched bases: 8. The CDR3 is made up of 20 amino acids. In nucleotides, the CDR3 is TGCGCCAGCAGCCAAGGGGGCGGGACTAGCGGGGGGGCCCGCACAGATACGCAGTATTTT. Translated: CASSQGGGTSGGARTDTQYF.

V is TRBV27 and J is TRBJ2-1, with D unclear. V lost 2 bases to trimming and J lost 2 bases, with 7 bases between them. Germline V gene sequence: CDR1 MNHEY, CDR2 SMNVEV (reference sequence). The CDR3 is made up of 14 amino acids. The CDR3 DNA reads TGTGCCAGCAGTTTAGCGGCGGCCTACAATGAGCAGTTCTTC. It translates to CASSLAAAYNEQFF.

A few counts support this clonotype. In DNA form, the CDR3 reads TGTGCCAGCAGCTTCGAGGTACGGGAGAACACTGAAGCTTTCTTT. Translating gives CASSFEVRENTEAFF. The chain couples TRBV7-6 to TRBJ1-1; D unclear. Germline CDR1 SGHVS, CDR2 FNYEAQ. The CDR3 is made up of 15 amino acids. V shed 3 bases and J shed 1 base, with 12 bases lying between them.

This clonotype occurred many times. The V and J genes are TRBV10-3 and TRBJ2-3; D is undetermined. Trimming left V 1 base short and J 4 bases short, with 3 bases between. The CDR3 consists of 12 residues. Germline assignment: CDR1 ENHRY and CDR2 SYGVKD. In DNA form, the CDR3 reads TGTGCCATCAGTGAGTACGCAGATACGCAGTATTTT. It translates to CAISEYADTQYF.

This clonotype was picked up a small number of times. The rearrangement links TRBV4-3 to TRBJ2-5; 11 nucleotides agree with TRBD2. Germline V CDR1 and CDR2: LGHNA, YSLEER. The CDR3 sequence is 15 residues long. Losses at the gene ends were 4 bases for V and 5 bases for J; bases not matched to a gene: 6. The CDR3 loop reads CASSPTSGGWETQYF. The CDR3, as DNA: TGCGCCAGCAGCCCTACTAGCGGGGGTTGGGAGACCCAGTACTTC.

The genes are TRBV5-1 and TRBJ1-1; D is ambiguous. Trimming took 2 bases from V and 4 from J, leaving 12 bases between them. This CDR3 has 14 amino acids. The germline gives CDR1 SGHRS, CDR2 YFSETQ. CDR3 nucleotides: TGCGCCAGCAGCTTAAGACAAGCCACCACTGAAGCTTTCTTT. This encodes CASSLRQATTEAFF.

The chain couples TRBV4-2 to TRBJ1-3, with D possibly being TRBD1 (5 bases). V dropped 3 bases and J dropped 4 bases, with 13 bases sitting between them. Germline loops: CDR1 LGHNA, CDR2 YNFKEQ. There are 15 residues in the CDR3. This CDR3 reads CASSQLDTEGNTIYF. Here the CDR3 DNA reads TGTGCCAGCAGCCAGTTGGACACGGAAGGAAACACCATATATTTT.

This clonotype has just a few counts. The rearrangement joins TRBV29-1 to TRBJ2-1, with D tentatively TRBD2 (5 bases). Deletions cut 4 bases from V and 4 bases from J, with 14 bases between. Germline-derived CDR1 and CDR2 are SQVTM and ANQGSEA. CDR3 length equals 14 residues. The CDR3 nucleotides read TGCAGCGTTGCTTCCGGGGAGCGTTACAATGAGCAGTTCTTC. Protein sequence: CSVASGERYNEQFF.

This clonotype was seen more than once but under ten times. The rearrangement joins TRBV29-1 to TRBJ2-1; 9 bases align to TRBD1. The V gene's germline CDR1 is SQVTM and CDR2 ANQGSEA. This CDR3 spans 11 amino acids. CDR3 region: CSGDRDNEQFF. In nucleotides, the CDR3 is TGCAGTGGGGACAGGGACAATGAGCAGTTCTTC.

This chain connects TRBV15 to TRBJ2-1, with D perhaps given as TRBD1 or TRBD2 (6 bases each). Germline V gene lookup returns CDR1 LNHNV and CDR2 YYDKDF (reference sequence). Deletions cut 5 bases from V and 2 bases from J, with 13 bases between. The CDR3 extends over 15 amino acids. CDR3 protein: CATSRSRGAYNEQFF. The CDR3 DNA is TGTGCCACCAGCCGGAGTAGGGGGGCCTACAATGAGCAGTTCTTC.

The J gene is TRBJ2-1, the V gene TRBV5-6, with a weak D call TRBD2 (5 bases). Germline CDR1 is SGHDT and CDR2 is YYEEEE. CDR3 length: 12 amino acids. Trimming left V 4 bases short and J 3 bases short, with 5 bases between. CDR3 bases: TGTGCCAGCAGCCGGGACTACAATGAGCAGTTCTTC. Encoded protein: CASSRDYNEQFF.

This clonotype came up many times. This chain links TRBV3-1 with TRBJ2-2; D ambiguous. Germline V lookup: CDR1 LGHDT, CDR2 YNNKEL (reference sequence). This CDR3 has 14 residues. Trimming stripped 4 bases from V and 1 base from J, with 7 bases between. The chain's CDR3 is CASSRFGNTGELFF. For the CDR3, the DNA is TGTGCCAGCAGCCGGTTCGGGAACACCGGGGAGCTGTTTTTT.